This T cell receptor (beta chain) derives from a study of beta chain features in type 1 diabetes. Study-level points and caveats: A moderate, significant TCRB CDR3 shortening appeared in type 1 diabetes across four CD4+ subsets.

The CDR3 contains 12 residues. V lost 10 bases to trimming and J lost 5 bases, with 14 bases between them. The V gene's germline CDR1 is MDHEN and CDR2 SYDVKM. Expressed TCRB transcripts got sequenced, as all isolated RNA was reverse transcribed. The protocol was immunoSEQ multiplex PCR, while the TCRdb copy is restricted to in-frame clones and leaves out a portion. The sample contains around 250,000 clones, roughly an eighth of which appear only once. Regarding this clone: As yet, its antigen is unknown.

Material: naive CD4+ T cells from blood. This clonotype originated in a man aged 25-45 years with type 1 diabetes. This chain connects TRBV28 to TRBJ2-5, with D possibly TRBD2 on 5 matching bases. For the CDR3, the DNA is TGTGCCACCTCCGGTCCGGGGGAGACCCAGTACTTC. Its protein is CATSGPGETQYF. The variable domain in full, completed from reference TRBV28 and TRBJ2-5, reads DVKVTQSSRYLVKRTGEKVFLECVQDMDHENMFWYRQDPGLGLRLIYFSYDVKMKEKGDIPEGYSVSREKKERFSLILESASTNQTSMYLCATSGPGETQYFGPGTRLLVL.